The rows below give T cell receptor beta chains drawn from one sample of a study of cytomegalovirus exposure and HLA in healthy donors. Sequencing used immunoSEQ multiplex PCR; TCRdb keeps in-frame clones, though not all of them. The sample shows about 160,000 clones, around 80% of them seen only once. The sequenced material came from PBMCs. The receptors here all came from a human donor in good health. Each CDR3 is given with its conserved first and last residue. The order of the fields is CDR3 protein, CDR3 DNA, V gene, J gene, D gene, clone size. The D gene is left open where the match is weak. Only some rows state a clone size, as once, few, many or a class for expanded clones.

CDR3aa: CASSQDGTIHYEQYF
CDR3nt: TGCGCCAGCAGTCAAGACGGGACAATTCACTACGAGCAGTACTTC
v_gene: TRBV4-3
j_gene: TRBJ2-7
d_gene: NA
abundance: few

CDR3aa: CASSGGGGYGYTF
CDR3nt: TGTGCCAGCAGTGGAGGGGGGGGGTATGGCTACACCTTC
v_gene: TRBV2
j_gene: TRBJ1-2
d_gene: NA
abundance: NA

CDR3aa: CASSEFPTGGAGDTDTQYF
CDR3nt: TGCGCCAGCAGCGAATTTCCAACAGGGGGAGCGGGTGACACAGATACGCAGTATTTT
v_gene: TRBV5-1
j_gene: TRBJ2-3
d_gene: TRBD1
abundance: once

CDR3aa: CASSSSRVAGGSSYEQYF
CDR3nt: TGCGCCAGCAGCTCATCCCGGGTAGCGGGGGGTAGCTCCTACGAGCAGTACTTC
v_gene: TRBV5-1
j_gene: TRBJ2-7
d_gene: TRBD2
abundance: NA

CDR3aa: CASSLGAGGETQYF
CDR3nt: TGTGCCAGCAGCCTAGGGGCGGGTGGGGAGACCCAGTACTTC
v_gene: TRBV11-2
j_gene: TRBJ2-5
d_gene: NA
abundance: NA

CDR3aa: CASSFTLQGTGANVLTF
CDR3nt: TGTGCCAGCAGCTTCACACTCCAGGGGACTGGGGCCAACGTCCTGACTTTC
v_gene: TRBV7-2
j_gene: TRBJ2-6
d_gene: NA
abundance: NA

CDR3aa: CASRVGGINYGYTF
CDR3nt: TGTGCCAGCAGGGTAGGAGGGATTAACTATGGCTACACCTTC
v_gene: TRBV7-2
j_gene: TRBJ1-2
d_gene: NA
abundance: few

CDR3aa: CASSHRGATEAFF
CDR3nt: TGTGCCAGCAGCCACAGGGGGGCCACTGAAGCTTTCTTT
v_gene: TRBV4-2
j_gene: TRBJ1-1
d_gene: TRBD1
abundance: NA

CDR3aa: CASSVSQGAREQYF
CDR3nt: TGTGCCAGCAGCGTATCTCAGGGGGCGAGGGAGCAGTACTTC
v_gene: TRBV9
j_gene: TRBJ2-7
d_gene: TRBD1
abundance: once

CDR3aa: CASSPRLAGHQETQYF
CDR3nt: TGTGCCAGCAGCCCCCGACTAGCGGGGCACCAAGAGACCCAGTACTTC
v_gene: TRBV11-2
j_gene: TRBJ2-5
d_gene: TRBD2
abundance: NA

CDR3aa: CASSQGTDTTGELFF
CDR3nt: TGTGCCAGCAGCCAAGGGACAGATACCACCGGGGAGCTGTTTTTT
v_gene: TRBV4-2
j_gene: TRBJ2-2
d_gene: NA
abundance: NA

CDR3aa: CASSEWTSGGSCYF
CDR3nt: TGCGCCAGCAGCGAATGGACTAGCGGGGGGTCTTGTTACTTC
v_gene: TRBV5-1
j_gene: TRBJ2-7
d_gene: TRBD2
abundance: NA

CDR3aa: CASSVAAQYTGELFF
CDR3nt: TGTGCCAGCAGCGTAGCTGCCCAGTACACCGGGGAGCTGTTTTTT
v_gene: TRBV9
j_gene: TRBJ2-2
d_gene: NA
abundance: NA

CDR3aa: CATKQGWGNQPQHF
CDR3nt: TGTGCCACCAAACAGGGATGGGGCAATCAGCCCCAGCATTTT
v_gene: TRBV19
j_gene: TRBJ1-5
d_gene: NA
abundance: NA

CDR3aa: CASSGGGLSSYEQYF
CDR3nt: TGTGCCAGCAGTGGGGGAGGACTTAGCTCCTACGAGCAGTACTTC
v_gene: TRBV9
j_gene: TRBJ2-7
d_gene: NA
abundance: NA

CDR3aa: CASSLSRNTYEQYF
CDR3nt: TGTGCCAGCAGCTTGAGCAGGAATACCTACGAGCAGTACTTC
v_gene: TRBV5-4
j_gene: TRBJ2-7
d_gene: NA
abundance: NA

CDR3aa: CASEGLAGPQETQYF
CDR3nt: TGTGCCTCGGAGGGACTAGCGGGGCCCCAAGAGACCCAGTACTTC
v_gene: TRBV7-2
j_gene: TRBJ2-5
d_gene: TRBD2
abundance: NA

CDR3aa: CASSYLGGGQTGELFF
CDR3nt: TGTGCCAGCAGTTACTTGGGGGGGGGTCAAACCGGGGAGCTGTTTTTT
v_gene: TRBV6-5
j_gene: TRBJ2-2
d_gene: TRBD2
abundance: NA

CDR3aa: CASMRTVNEKLFF
CDR3nt: TGTGCCTCCATGAGGACAGTTAATGAAAAACTGTTTTTT
v_gene: TRBV19
j_gene: TRBJ1-4
d_gene: NA
abundance: NA

CDR3aa: CASKRDRGGNEQFF
CDR3nt: TGTGCCAGCAAAAGGGACAGGGGGGGCAATGAGCAGTTCTTC
v_gene: TRBV2
j_gene: TRBJ2-1
d_gene: TRBD1
abundance: NA

CDR3aa: CASSQPSSGGLSYNEQFF
CDR3nt: TGCGCCAGCAGCCAACCGTCTAGCGGGGGACTTTCCTACAATGAGCAGTTCTTC
v_gene: TRBV4-1
j_gene: TRBJ2-1
d_gene: TRBD2
abundance: NA

CDR3aa: CASRLTFTGGEDGYTF
CDR3nt: TGTGCCAGCAGACTTACTTTTACAGGGGGCGAGGATGGCTACACCTTC
v_gene: TRBV2
j_gene: TRBJ1-2
d_gene: TRBD1
abundance: NA

CDR3aa: CASSQDSGGPGWGTDTQYF
CDR3nt: TGCGCCAGCAGCCAAGATAGCGGGGGGCCCGGGTGGGGCACAGATACGCAGTATTTT
v_gene: TRBV4-3
j_gene: TRBJ2-3
d_gene: TRBD2
abundance: NA

CDR3aa: CASSTGNTYNSPLHF
CDR3nt: TGTGCCAGCAGTACAGGGAATACCTATAATTCACCCCTCCACTTT
v_gene: TRBV6-6
j_gene: TRBJ1-6
d_gene: NA
abundance: NA

CDR3aa: CASSPRGQDGYTF
CDR3nt: TGTGCCAGCTCACCCCGGGGACAGGACGGCTACACCTTC
v_gene: TRBV18
j_gene: TRBJ1-2
d_gene: TRBD1
abundance: NA

CDR3aa: CASSPPGTGAGELFF
CDR3nt: TGTGCCAGCAGCCCACCGGGGACAGGGGCCGGGGAGCTGTTTTTT
v_gene: TRBV11-3
j_gene: TRBJ2-2
d_gene: TRBD1
abundance: NA

CDR3aa: CASSTYRGNTIYF
CDR3nt: TGCGCCAGCAGCACCTACAGGGGAAACACCATATATTTT
v_gene: TRBV5-1
j_gene: TRBJ1-3
d_gene: NA
abundance: NA

CDR3aa: CASSLRGGVTEAFF
CDR3nt: TGTGCCAGCAGCTTGCGAGGGGGGGTAACTGAAGCTTTCTTT
v_gene: TRBV5-6
j_gene: TRBJ1-1
d_gene: NA
abundance: NA

CDR3aa: CATSRGTGVGNTEAFF
CDR3nt: TGTGCCACCAGCAGAGGAACAGGGGTTGGGAACACTGAAGCTTTCTTT
v_gene: TRBV15
j_gene: TRBJ1-1
d_gene: TRBD1
abundance: NA

CDR3aa: CASSIDSASGDSYF
CDR3nt: TGTGCCAGTAGTATAGATAGCGCTAGCGGGGATTCGTATTTT
v_gene: TRBV19
j_gene: TRBJ2-3
d_gene: TRBD2
abundance: NA

CDR3aa: CASSRTGQPQHF
CDR3nt: TGTGCCAGCAGCAGAACAGGGCAGCCCCAGCATTTT
v_gene: TRBV5-6
j_gene: TRBJ1-5
d_gene: NA
abundance: NA

CDR3aa: CASSEGFAGGYHGYTF
CDR3nt: TGTGCCAGCAGTGAAGGTTTCGCAGGGGGGTATCATGGCTACACCTTC
v_gene: TRBV2
j_gene: TRBJ1-2
d_gene: TRBD1
abundance: NA

CDR3aa: CASSLATRAGQPQHF
CDR3nt: TGTGCCAGCAGCTTGGCCACCAGGGCAGGTCAGCCCCAGCATTTT
v_gene: TRBV5-6
j_gene: TRBJ1-5
d_gene: NA
abundance: NA

CDR3aa: CASSQRDRGYEQYF
CDR3nt: TGTGCCAGCAGTCAACGGGACAGGGGATACGAGCAGTACTTC
v_gene: TRBV27
j_gene: TRBJ2-7
d_gene: TRBD1
abundance: NA

CDR3aa: CATSPRQGKLFF
CDR3nt: TGTGCCACCAGCCCGCGACAGGGAAAACTGTTTTTT
v_gene: TRBV15
j_gene: TRBJ1-4
d_gene: TRBD1
abundance: NA

CDR3aa: CASSQGHRGGYEQYF
CDR3nt: TGCGCCAGCAGCCAAGGGCATCGGGGAGGATACGAGCAGTACTTC
v_gene: TRBV4-3
j_gene: TRBJ2-7
d_gene: NA
abundance: NA